The rows below give T cell receptor beta chains drawn from one sample of a study of shared clonotypes between healthy human individuals. Data came from immunoSEQ multiplex PCR; TCRdb stores just in-frame clones and leaves some out. This table has roughly 2.2 million clones, approximately 93% appearing once. Source material: naive CD4+ T cells from PBMCs. These receptors originate from a man younger than 30 in good health. Some clones in this sample may be carry-over from other donors' samples. The CDR3 runs from the conserved cysteine through the conserved F or W. A D gene is named only where the DNA matches it firmly. The size entry is marked missing in some rows and otherwise reads once, few, many or a size class.

D: .
J: TRBJ1-5
V: TRBV7-2
size: .
CDR3: CASSNRDQPQHF
DNA: TGTGCCAGCAGCAACCGCGATCAGCCCCAGCATTTT

D: .
J: TRBJ2-7
V: TRBV19
size: .
CDR3: CASSHRGHEQYF
DNA: TGTGCCAGTAGTCATCGGGGTCACGAGCAGTACTTC

D: TRBD1
J: TRBJ1-6
V: TRBV5-7
size: .
CDR3: CASSGRGQGAYNSPLHF
DNA: TGTGCCAGCAGCGGGCGGGGCCAGGGGGCCTATAATTCACCCCTCCACTTT

D: .
J: TRBJ1-2
V: TRBV28
size: once
CDR3: CASTGQPRVYGYTF
DNA: TGTGCCAGCACCGGACAGCCTAGAGTTTATGGCTACACCTTC

D: .
J: TRBJ2-5
V: TRBV6-5
size: .
CDR3: CASSTRSQETQYF
DNA: TGTGCCAGCAGTACCAGGAGCCAAGAGACCCAGTACTTC

D: .
J: TRBJ2-1
V: TRBV5-4
size: .
CDR3: CASSSSPPPWFF
DNA: TGTGCCAGCAGCTCTAGTCCCCCACCGTGGTTCTTC

D: .
J: TRBJ1-2
V: TRBV5-5
size: .
CDR3: CASSLEKGYGYTF
DNA: TGTGCCAGCAGCTTGGAGAAGGGCTATGGCTACACCTTC

D: TRBD2
J: TRBJ2-1
V: TRBV6-1
size: .
CDR3: CASSALLAGGLDEQFF
DNA: TGTGCCAGCAGTGCTCTACTAGCGGGAGGCTTAGATGAGCAGTTCTTC

D: TRBD2
J: TRBJ2-7
V: TRBV5-4
size: .
CDR3: CASSSGLASGEQYF
DNA: TGTGCCAGCAGCTCCGGACTAGCATCGGGCGAGCAGTACTTC

D: TRBD2
J: TRBJ2-1
V: TRBV7-3
size: .
CDR3: CASSLFPSGRLTDNEQFF
DNA: TGTGCCAGCAGCTTATTTCCTAGCGGGAGGCTGACGGACAATGAGCAGTTCTTC

D: TRBD2
J: TRBJ2-1
V: TRBV15
size: .
CDR3: CATSGFLAGGYEQFF
DNA: TGTGCCACCAGCGGTTTCCTAGCGGGAGGCTATGAGCAGTTCTTC

D: TRBD2
J: TRBJ2-1
V: TRBV7-6
size: .
CDR3: CASSVTGLAGGSSYNEQFF
DNA: TGTGCCAGCAGCGTTACGGGACTAGCGGGAGGGAGCTCCTACAATGAGCAGTTCTTC

D: .
J: TRBJ1-1
V: TRBV7-3
size: .
CDR3: CASSLSSQRNTEAFF
DNA: TGTGCCAGCAGCTTAAGTTCCCAGCGGAACACTGAAGCTTTCTTT

D: TRBD2
J: TRBJ2-7
V: TRBV28
size: once
CDR3: CASRGPGGDYEQYF
DNA: TGTGCCAGCAGAGGCCCCGGGGGGGATTACGAGCAGTACTTC

D: TRBD2
J: TRBJ2-3
V: TRBV4-3
size: .
CDR3: CASSPLAGSDTQYF
DNA: TGCGCCAGCAGCCCCCTAGCGGGCTCCGATACGCAGTATTTT

D: TRBD2
J: TRBJ2-7
V: TRBV5-4
size: .
CDR3: CASSGAPGTSGYEQYF
DNA: TGTGCCAGCAGTGGGGCCCCCGGGACTAGCGGATACGAGCAGTACTTC

D: .
J: TRBJ1-1
V: TRBV7-9
size: .
CDR3: CASSLDGGPPGFAEAFF
DNA: TGTGCCAGCAGCTTAGATGGGGGACCTCCCGGGTTCGCTGAAGCTTTCTTT